What follows are 6 T cell receptor beta chains derived from one specimen sequenced in a study of blood T cell repertoires in COVID-19. Only in-frame clones appear in the TCRdb table, and some are missing; sequencing was by immunoSEQ multiplex PCR. The sample holds under 130,000 clones, roughly nine tenths seen once. The sequenced sample consisted of peripheral blood. These receptors came from a woman aged 55-70 years with acute or convalescent COVID-19.

The CDR3 loop reads CASSRTPGTGGRIFSYEQYV. The CDR3 nucleotides read TGCGCCAGCAGTCGAACACCGGGGACAGGGGGCCGTATTTTTTCCTACGAGCAGTACGTC. The rearrangement joins TRBV23-1 to TRBJ2-7; 12 bases fit TRBD1. TRBV23-1 is marked as an open reading frame, function uncertain. This CDR3 has 20 residues. J was trimmed by 1 base and V by 4 bases; bases with no gene match: 17.

This clone was seen a single time. V usage is TRBV4-1 and J usage is TRBJ1-3; no clear D gene. The germline CDR1 and CDR2 sequences are MGHRA and YSYEKL. Trimming removed 3 bases at V and 2 bases at J, with 14 bases between. CDR3 size: 16 residues. CDR3 DNA sequence: TGCGCCAGCAGCCAGCACTTACTTGCCCCTGGAAACACCATATATTTT. Translated: CASSQHLLAPGNTIYF.

The chain is built from TRBV7-3 and TRBJ2-5; 7 bases align to TRBD2. The V segment lost 5 bases and the J segment 1 base; nucleotides outside the gene matches: 13. Germline CDR1 and CDR2: SGHTA and FQGTGA. This CDR3 is 17 amino acids long. This chain's CDR3 is CASSRRAGSGIQETQYF. In nucleotides, the CDR3 is TGTGCCAGCAGCCGCAGAGCGGGGTCGGGGATCCAAGAGACCCAGTACTTC.

This rearrangement joins TRBV20-1 to TRBJ1-2; D is unclear. Trimming took off 1 base at V and 13 bases at J, with 10 bases between the two ends. Germline assignment: CDR1 DFQATT and CDR2 SNEGSKA (reference sequence). CDR3 length equals 10 residues. CDR3 nucleotide sequence: TGCAGTGCTAGAGTCCTTGTCGGCACCTTC. The encoded protein is CSARVLVGTF.

To note about this clone: Other nucleotide sequences from this sample produce the same CDR3. The rearrangement uses TRBV3-1 (or the pseudogene TRBV3-2) and TRBJ1-2; TRBD1 is a possible D gene (6 bases). This CDR3 is 13 amino acids long. Germline V lookup: CDR1 LGHDT, CDR2 YNNKEL (reference sequence). The ends were cut back, 2 bases at V and 2 bases at J, with 6 bases in the middle. The CDR3 nucleotides are TGTGCCAGCAGCCAACAGGGGAACTATGGCTACACCTTC. Translating it yields CASSQQGNYGYTF.

This rearrangement joins TRBV6-5 to TRBJ2-6; D unresolved. V lost 5 bases, J lost 0 bases, and 8 bases lay in between. The CDR3 extends over 15 amino acids. CDR1 and CDR2 (germline): MNHEY, SVGAGI. The CDR3 DNA reads as TGTGCCAGCAGTCGAGATTCCTCTGGGGCCAACGTCCTGACTTTC. Its protein is CASSRDSSGANVLTF.